The 9 T cell receptor beta chains given below trace back to one sample, sequenced in a study of beta chain features in type 1 diabetes. Sequenced material consisted of expressed TCRB transcripts (all of the isolated RNA was reverse transcribed). The method was immunoSEQ multiplex PCR; TCRdb's version includes in-frame clones alone and lacks a portion of them. The sample records hundreds of thousands of clones, 15% to 17% being singletons. What was sequenced was naive CD4+ T cells from blood. All receptors come from a man aged 18 to 30 in good health.

There are a few counts of this clone. V usage is TRBV7-3 and J usage is TRBJ1-6, with D unclear. Germline CDR1 and CDR2: SGHTA and FQGTGA. The CDR3 runs to 13 residues. Trimming took off 3 bases at V and 6 bases at J, with 6 bases between the two ends. CDR3 sequence (DNA): TGTGCCAGCAGCTTGGAGGGTAATTCACCCCTCCACTTT. It translates to CASSLEGNSPLHF. Filled out from reference TRBV7-3 and TRBJ1-6, the complete variable domain reads GAGVSQTPSNKVTEKGKYVELRCDPISGHTALYWYRQSLGQGPEFLIYFQGTGAADDSGLPNDRFFAVRPEGSVSTLKIQRTERGDSAVYLCASSLEGNSPLHFGNGTRLTVT.

The chain couples TRBV6-5 to TRBJ2-7, with unresolved D. The CDR3 is 14 amino acids. Germline CDR1 MNHEY, CDR2 SVGAGI. V was pared by 0 bases and J by 1 base, with 7 bases between. As DNA, the CDR3 is TGTGCCAGCAGTTACTCGTCGGGTTCCTACGAGCAGTACTTC. Its translation: CASSYSSGSYEQYF.

The chain joins TRBV7-6 to TRBJ1-5; D not resolved. CDR1 and CDR2 (germline): SGHVS, FNYEAQ. The CDR3 is made up of 15 amino acids. Trimming pared 1 base from V and 3 bases from J, leaving 10 bases between. CDR3 sequence reads: CASSLGAVNNQPQHF. The CDR3 DNA is TGTGCCAGCAGCTTAGGCGCGGTGAACAATCAGCCCCAGCATTTT.

The CDR3 nucleotides are TGTGCCAGCAGTTTATCTAGCGGCTCGAGCTCCTACAATGAGCAGTTCTTC. This codes for CASSLSSGSSSYNEQFF. J is TRBJ2-1 and V is TRBV27; a weak D match, TRBD2 (6 bases). The germline V gene encodes CDR1 MNHEY and CDR2 SMNVEV (reference sequence). This CDR3 is built from 17 residues. The ends were cut back, 0 bases at V and 0 bases at J, with 12 bases in the middle.

For the CDR3, the DNA is TGCGCCAGCACACAGGGGGTGGCAGATACGCAGTATTTT. It yields the protein CASTQGVADTQYF. The rearrangement uses TRBV5-1 and TRBJ2-3, with 8 bases that match TRBD1. Germline CDR1 and CDR2: SGHRS and YFSETQ. This CDR3 comprises 13 residues. V lost 6 bases to trimming and J lost 4 bases; unmatched junction nucleotides: 4.

This clone appeared a few times. This sequence joins TRBV28 and TRBJ2-7; D is unclear. CDR1 and CDR2 from the germline V gene are MDHEN and SYDVKM. Trimming took 4 bases from V and 2 from J, leaving 15 bases between them. The CDR3 is 15 residues long. CDR3 DNA sequence: TGTGCCAGCAGTTCCATCGGGCAAACCCCCTACGAGCAGTACTTC. Translating it yields CASSSIGQTPYEQYF.

This clone was seen more than once but under ten times. The gene calls are TRBV4-2 and TRBJ2-1, with 10 bases aligning to TRBD1. The CDR3 is made up of 16 amino acids. V lost 3 bases, J lost 2 bases, and 4 bases stayed unmatched. Germline CDR1 is LGHNA and CDR2 is YNFKEQ. The CDR3 loop reads CASSQTGQGAYNEQFF. The CDR3 bases are TGTGCCAGCAGCCAGACTGGACAGGGGGCCTACAATGAGCAGTTCTTC.

This clone was counted between two and nine times. V gene TRBV18 combines with J gene TRBJ2-7; TRBD1 is a possible D gene (5 bases). V was trimmed by 3 bases and J by 5 bases, leaving 17 bases between them. CDR1 KGHSH and CDR2 LQKENI come from the germline V gene. The CDR3 is 15 residues long. CDR3 protein: CASSPIAGPGNEQYF. The CDR3 bases are TGTGCCAGCTCACCTATCGCAGGGCCTGGGAACGAGCAGTACTTC.

The rearrangement uses TRBV9 and TRBJ2-7; 9 bases map to TRBD1. The CDR3 runs 15 residues. The V gene's germline CDR1 is SGDLS and CDR2 YYNGEE. Trimming cost V 2 bases and J 5 bases; bases outside gene matches: 8. The CDR3 nucleotides are TGTGCCAGCAGCGTCGAGGGGACAGGGAGAGACGAGCAGTACTTC. Amino acids: CASSVEGTGRDEQYF.